This T cell receptor beta chain was retrieved from a study of blood T cell repertoires in COVID-19. Study information: Samples representing acute and convalescent COVID-19 were sourced from the United States, Italy and Spain. PBMCs, B-cell-depleted T cells, or T cells were the source of the cDNA or gDNA that made up the material.

Assay: immunoSEQ multiplex PCR; the TCRdb copy retains only in-frame clones and omits some. The sample lists 200,000 to 300,000 clones; roughly 88% were seen once. Trimming cost V 7 bases and J 7 bases; bases outside gene matches: 9. CDR1 and CDR2 (germline): MNHEY, SVGAGI. The CDR3 spans 14 residues. Seattle-derived patients entered the study during active infection and were followed longitudinally. The source is an elderly woman with COVID-19, enrolled during active disease. The sample was peripheral blood. The genes are TRBV6-5 and TRBJ1-2; 10 positions match TRBD1. CDR3 coding DNA: TGTGCCAGCACCCGAGGCCGGGACAGGGGTGGCTACACCTTC. Its translation is CASTRGRDRGGYTF.